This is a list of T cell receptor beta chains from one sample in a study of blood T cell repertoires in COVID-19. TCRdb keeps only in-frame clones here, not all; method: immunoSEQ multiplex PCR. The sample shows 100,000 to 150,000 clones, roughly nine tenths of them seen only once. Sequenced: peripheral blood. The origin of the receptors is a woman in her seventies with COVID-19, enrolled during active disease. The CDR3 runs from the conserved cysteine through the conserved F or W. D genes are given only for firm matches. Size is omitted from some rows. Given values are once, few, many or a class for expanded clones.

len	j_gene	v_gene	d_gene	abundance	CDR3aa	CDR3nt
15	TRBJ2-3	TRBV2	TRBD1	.	CASSAGQASTDTQYF	TGTGCCAGCAGCGCCGGACAGGCTAGCACAGATACGCAGTATTTT
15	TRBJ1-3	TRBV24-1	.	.	CATSAAGNSGNTIYF	TGTGCCACCAGTGCAGCGGGGAACTCTGGAAACACCATATATTTT
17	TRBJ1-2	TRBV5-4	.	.	CASSPPPLGGEVSGYTF	TGTGCCAGCAGCCCCCCGCCCCTCGGGGGGGAGGTTTCTGGCTACACCTTC
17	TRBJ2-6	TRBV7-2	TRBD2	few	CASSSGLAGIGANVLTF	TGTGCCAGCAGCTCGGGACTAGCGGGGATTGGGGCCAACGTCCTGACTTTC
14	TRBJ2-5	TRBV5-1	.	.	CASSLGQVKETQYF	TGCGCCAGCAGCTTGGGTCAGGTAAAAGAGACCCAGTACTTC
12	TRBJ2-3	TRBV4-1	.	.	CASSSRADTQYF	TGCGCCAGCAGCTCCCGGGCAGATACGCAGTATTTT
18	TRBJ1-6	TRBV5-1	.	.	CASSTVPGSIPYNSPLHF	TGCGCCAGCAGCACGGTCCCAGGGTCAATCCCCTATAATTCACCCCTCCACTTT
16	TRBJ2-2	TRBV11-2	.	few	CASSLDLGRLAGELFF	TGTGCCAGCAGCTTAGATCTGGGCAGGCTTGCCGGGGAGCTGTTTTTT
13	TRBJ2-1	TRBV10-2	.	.	CASSGSEYNEQFF	TGCGCCAGCAGCGGGTCGGAGTACAATGAGCAGTTCTTC
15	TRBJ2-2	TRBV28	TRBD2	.	CASSFSRGRAGELFF	TGTGCCAGCAGTTTTTCCCGGGGGAGGGCCGGGGAGCTGTTTTTT
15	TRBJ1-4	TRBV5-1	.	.	CASSLEPATNEKLFF	TGCGCCAGCAGCTTGGAACCGGCAACTAATGAAAAACTGTTTTTT
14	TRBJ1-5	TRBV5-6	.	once	CASTLAGVGQPQHF	TGTGCCAGCACCCTCGCGGGAGTAGGACAGCCCCAGCATTTT
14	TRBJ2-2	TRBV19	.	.	CASRETANTGELFF	TGTGCCAGCCGAGAGACAGCGAACACCGGGGAGCTGTTTTTT
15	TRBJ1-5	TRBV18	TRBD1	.	CASSPRQGVNQPQHF	TGTGCCAGCTCACCGCGACAGGGGGTCAATCAGCCCCAGCATTTT
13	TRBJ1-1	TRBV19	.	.	CASSFSADSEAFF	TGTGCCAGTAGTTTTTCTGCTGACAGTGAAGCTTTCTTT
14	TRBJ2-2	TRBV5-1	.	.	CASSFEVNTGELFF	TGCGCCAGCAGCTTTGAGGTGAACACCGGGGAGCTGTTTTTT
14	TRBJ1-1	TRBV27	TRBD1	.	CASSLNRDRGEAFF	TGTGCCAGCAGTCTCAACCGGGACAGGGGTGAAGCTTTCTTT
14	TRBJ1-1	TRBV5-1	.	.	CASSFLGGNTEAFF	TGCGCCAGCAGCTTCCTGGGAGGGAACACTGAAGCTTTCTTT
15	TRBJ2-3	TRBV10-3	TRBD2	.	CAISEGSGGEDTQYF	TGTGCCATCAGTGAAGGGAGCGGGGGGGAGGATACGCAGTATTTT
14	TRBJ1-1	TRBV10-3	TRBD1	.	CAISARDRDTEAFF	TGTGCCATCAGTGCCCGGGACAGGGACACTGAAGCTTTCTTT
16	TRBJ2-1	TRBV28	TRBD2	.	CASSQLTGTSGAVLFF	TGTGCCAGCAGCCAACTCACCGGGACTAGCGGGGCGGTACTGTTCTTC
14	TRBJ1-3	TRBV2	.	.	CASNGGFSGNTIYF	TGTGCCAGCAACGGGGGGTTCTCTGGAAACACCATATATTTT
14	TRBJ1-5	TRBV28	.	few	CASSLDTGSQPQHF	TGTGCCAGCAGTTTGGACACCGGCAGCCAGCCCCAGCATTTT
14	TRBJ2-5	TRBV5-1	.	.	CASGRRSSGETQYF	TGCGCCAGCGGCCGGCGATCAAGCGGGGAGACCCAGTACTTC
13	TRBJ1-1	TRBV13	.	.	CASSLDRNTEAFF	TGTGCCAGCAGCTTAGATCGGAACACTGAAGCTTTCTTT
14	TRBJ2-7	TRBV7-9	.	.	CASSFYGGNYEQYF	TGTGCCAGCAGCTTTTATGGGGGGAACTACGAGCAGTACTTC
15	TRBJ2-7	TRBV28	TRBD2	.	CASSLTSGVGYEQYF	TGTGCCAGCAGTCTCACTAGCGGGGTGGGCTACGAGCAGTACTTC
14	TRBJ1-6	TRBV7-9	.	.	CASSLLLDNSPLHF	TGTGCCAGCAGCTTACTACTTGATAATTCACCCCTCCACTTT
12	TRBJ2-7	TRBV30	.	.	CAWSVHRVEQYF	TGTGCCTGGAGTGTACACAGGGTCGAGCAGTACTTC
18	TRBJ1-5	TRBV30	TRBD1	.	CAWSPPRQDRGLNQPQHF	TGTGCCTGGAGTCCTCCTCGGCAGGACAGGGGGCTCAATCAGCCCCAGCATTTT
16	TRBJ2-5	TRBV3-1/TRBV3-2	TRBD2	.	CASGQDPGGVGETQYF	TGTGCCAGCGGCCAAGATCCGGGGGGGGTTGGCGAGACCCAGTACTTC
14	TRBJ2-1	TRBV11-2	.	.	CASSLGEAYNEQFF	TGTGCCAGCAGCTTAGGGGAGGCCTACAATGAGCAGTTCTTC
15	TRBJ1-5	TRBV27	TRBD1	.	CASSHRGWSNQPQHF	TGTGCCAGCAGTCACAGGGGTTGGAGCAATCAGCCCCAGCATTTT
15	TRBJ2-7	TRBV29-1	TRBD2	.	CSAVRSAGGSYEQYF	TGCAGCGCCGTCCGATCCGCGGGGGGGTCCTACGAGCAGTACTTC
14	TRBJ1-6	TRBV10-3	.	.	CAIGRDTDNSPLHF	TGTGCCATCGGCCGGGACACCGATAATTCACCCCTCCACTTT
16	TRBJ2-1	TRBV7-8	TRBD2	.	CASSLGRAGAYNEQFF	TGTGCCAGCAGCTTAGGTAGGGCGGGAGCCTACAATGAGCAGTTCTTC
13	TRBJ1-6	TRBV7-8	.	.	CASSPTRGSPLHF	TGTGCCAGCAGCCCAACCCGGGGTTCACCCCTCCACTTT
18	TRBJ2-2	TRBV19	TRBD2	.	CASSNPGLAGGGTGELFF	TGTGCCAGCTCCAATCCGGGACTAGCGGGGGGAGGGACCGGGGAGCTGTTTTTT
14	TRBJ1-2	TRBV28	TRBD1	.	CASRPGQGLDGYTF	TGTGCCAGCAGACCAGGACAGGGGCTGGATGGCTACACCTTC
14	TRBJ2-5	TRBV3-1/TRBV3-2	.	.	CASSQQGPQETQYF	TGTGCCAGCAGCCAACAGGGGCCCCAAGAGACCCAGTACTTC
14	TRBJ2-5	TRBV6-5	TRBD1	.	CASTDRGGGETQYF	TGTGCCAGCACCGACAGGGGAGGAGGAGAGACCCAGTACTTC